This record looks at one T cell receptor (beta chain) sequence and its context. Its antigen remains unknown. With the read ending 3 residues before the CDR3 end, the germline J gene is used to fill in that end. This sample is drawn from a study of Tregs in tolerant kidney transplant recipients. Points from the study as a whole: The most relevant donor-specific Treg TCRbeta repertoire apparently came from expansion with activated donor B cells.

The protocol was immunoSEQ multiplex PCR, while the TCRdb copy is restricted to in-frame clones and leaves out a portion. The sample holds over 45,000 clones. Thawed PBMCs were FACS-sorted into unstimulated CD4+CD25+CD127- regulatory T cells, CD4+CD25- non-regulatory cells, CD4 and CD8 cells. Trimming left V 6 bases short and J 8 bases short, with 14 bases between. This CDR3 spans 13 amino acids. The V gene's germline CDR1 is KGHSH and CDR2 LQKENI. The source is a human donor who received a combined kidney and bone marrow transplant. The specimen comprised CD4+ T cells from blood, sampled before the transplant. V usage is TRBV18 and J usage is TRBJ2-1, with a tentative D call TRBD2 (5 bases). The sequenced part of the CDR3 DNA is TGTGCCAGCTCTCCCGGGCGGGCTCATGAG. Protein: CASSPGRAHE. The CDR3 reads in full as CASSPGRAHEQFF.